This T cell receptor (beta chain) originates from a study of blood T cells in healthy people across ages. Broader study findings: Naive CD4+ cells and diversity were both higher in long-lived donors than in aged donors. Observed TCR beta diversity per million T cells went down as age went up. This fall followed a roughly linear course with age.

This clonotype was detected only a few times. Its matching antigen is unknown. It was with a sample-barcoded 5' primer and a J-beta primer mix that a second PCR of roughly 7 to 12 cycles was run. With 12 random nucleotides, a template-switch adaptor tagged each individual cDNA molecule. In TCRdb, the 5' RACE reads were re-called with MiXCR into one record per CDR3 protein. The sample lists roughly 1,000,000 distinct CDR3 sequences; roughly 24% were seen once. Germline lookup yields CDR1 SGHTA and CDR2 FQGTGA. The V segment lost 1 base and the J segment 6 bases; nucleotides outside the gene matches: 7. This CDR3 region has 16 residues. These same data were also listed under a study on T cells of mothers and their children. That investigation notes: A slight, non-significant increase in overlap was found for related mother-child pairs relative to unrelated pairs.

The chain uses TRBV7-3 and TRBJ2-1; 9 positions agree with TRBD1. The TCR was taken from a girl aged 2 to 9 in good health. Sequenced input: blood. The DNA of the CDR3 is TGTGCCAGCAGCTTAATCGGGACAGGGAATGGCAATGAGCAGTTCTTC. Its translation: CASSLIGTGNGNEQFF.